What follows are 5 T cell receptor beta chains derived from one specimen sequenced in a study of cytomegalovirus exposure and HLA in healthy donors. With 60 Vbeta and 13 Jbeta primers, the PCR was carried out. The data were produced by immunoSEQ multiplex PCR, yet TCRdb's version contains in-frame clones alone and is incomplete. This table holds 70,000 to 80,000 clones, roughly four fifths found once. The sample was PBMCs. Source of these receptors: a man aged 18 to 29 in good health and CMV-seronegative.

The chain uses TRBV4-1 and TRBJ2-3, with no clear D. Germline V gives CDR1 MGHRA, CDR2 YSYEKL. V was trimmed by 0 bases and J by 3 bases, leaving 10 bases between them. The CDR3 length is 15 residues. The CDR3 DNA reads as TGCGCCAGCAGCCAAGAAGGCAGGTCAACAGATACGCAGTATTTT. This codes for CASSQEGRSTDTQYF.

The genes are TRBV7-9 and TRBJ2-1, with 10 bases matching TRBD2. Germline CDR1 reads SEHNR; CDR2 reads FQNEAQ (reference sequence). J gave up 5 bases and V 1 base, and 2 bases lay outside the gene matches. The CDR3 has 15 residues. Written as DNA, the CDR3 is TGTGCCAGCAGCTTAGGGCTAGCGGGAGACAATGAGCAGTTCTTC. Amino acid sequence: CASSLGLAGDNEQFF.

The rearrangement links TRBV7-3 to TRBJ2-1, with TRBD2 as a possible D gene (7 bases). CDR1 and CDR2 from the germline V gene are SGHTA and FQGTGA. Trimming cost V 5 bases and J 4 bases, with 21 bases left between them. The CDR3 is made up of 17 amino acids. The CDR3 loop reads CASSKQGGGLGYNEQFF. The CDR3 region has the DNA TGTGCCAGCAGCAAACAAGGGGGGGGCTTGGGATACAATGAGCAGTTCTTC.

V usage is TRBV11-2 and J usage is TRBJ1-2; 7 bases match TRBD1. The ends lost 5 bases at V and 8 bases at J; junction bases unmatched: 11. The CDR3 has 14 residues. Germline assignment: CDR1 SGHAT and CDR2 FQNNGV. This CDR3 reads CASSTIDRANGYTF. DNA for the CDR3: TGTGCCAGCAGCACAATTGACAGGGCAAACGGCTACACCTTC. The whole variable domain, filled in from reference TRBV11-2 and TRBJ1-2, reads EAGVAQSPRYKIIEKRQSVAFWCNPISGHATLYWYQQILGQGPKLLIQFQNNGVVDDSQLPKDRFSAERLKGVDSTLKIQPAKLEDSAVYLCASSTIDRANGYTFGSGTRLTVV.

The rearrangement links TRBV5-6 to TRBJ2-7; 8 positions match TRBD2. This CDR3 has 15 residues. V trimming: 5 bases; J trimming: 0 bases; junction bases outside the gene matches: 7. Germline V gene sequence: CDR1 SGHDT, CDR2 YYEEEE. This CDR3 is CASRQTTSGSYEQYF. CDR3 nucleotides: TGTGCCAGCAGACAAACTACTAGCGGCTCCTACGAGCAGTACTTC.